This T cell receptor beta chain was observed in a study of blood T cell repertoires in COVID-19 (dated by TCRdb to 2020 to 2022). The study in broad terms: Collaborator samples came from the United States, Italy and Spain and covered acute and convalescent phases of COVID-19. Subjects who had been exposed to COVID-19, were actively infected with it, or had recovered from it provided the deeply sampled blood TCRbeta repertoires that made up the dataset. The samples were drawn from two sources: the first 160 participants of the ongoing ImmuneRACE study, and fewer than 1,500 subjects contributed by 6 global collaborators. Sample metadata almost always included a de-identified subject ID, COVID-19 status, age in years and sex. The prospective study material was composed of cDNA or gDNA derived from T cells, B-cell-depleted T cells, or PBMCs. HLA class I and class II types, where available, came from metadata supplied by the sample provider rather than from assay-based typing. The repertoires were made available in a free public database intended to serve as a resource for research on the immune response to SARS-CoV-2. General study outcomes and caveats: The amount of clinical and demographic metadata varied by source and participant and was provided uncurated.

The CDR3 starts with the cysteine, ends with the phenylalanine, and has 17 residues. The retained sequence is limited to the CDR3, 51 bases, with the frame set at the first base. Looking up the germline V gene yields CDR1 KGHSH and CDR2 LQKENI. V is cut back by 5 bases and J by 6 bases, with 16 bases in the junction unmatched. Concerning this clone: The clone's antigen remains unknown. No quality values exist for individual bases; no much larger clone is one base distant.

The immunoSEQ Assay, a bias-controlled multiplex PCR, was used to amplify TCRbeta CDR3 regions from genomic DNA. The study's own analysis went as follows. Nucleated cell counts per sample were estimated from amplification of reference gene primers within the assay. Sequence reads were collapsed and filtered to measure the absolute abundance of every unique TCRbeta CDR3 rearrangement. For each sample, productive Simpson clonality was calculated by taking the square root of Simpson's diversity index across productive rearrangements. Not all clones reach the TCRdb copy of this immuneACCESS table, which keeps in-frame sequences only. Checked studies attribute under half of the gap to unresolved V genes and leave the rest unexplained. The V and J calls and clone size were taken over from that table, and D and trimming were inferred from the DNA. The sample table holds about 100,000 clones, of which 65% to 85% were seen once. The ten largest clonotypes hold 4% to 5.5% of the sample.

The collaborating institutions used their own protocols to collect whole blood in K2EDTA tubes. For TCRbeta analysis, collaborators shipped samples as frozen whole blood, isolated PBMCs, or DNA extracted from either of those sample types. Sequencing was done on a sample of peripheral blood. This clonotype was sampled from a man aged 55-75 years with acute or convalescent COVID-19. The receptor chain draws on TRBV18 and TRBJ2-7; 10 nucleotides in the junction match TRBD2. This receptor carries the CDR3 CASSFGTSDPRLVEQYF. The sequence in DNA is TGTGCCAGCTCATTCGGGACTAGCGATCCTCGTTTGGTCGAGCAGTACTTC.